The 30 T cell receptor beta chains given below trace back to one sample, sequenced in a study of blood T cell repertoires in COVID-19. Method: immunoSEQ multiplex PCR; TCRdb's copy keeps in-frame clones and lacks some. The sample holds nearly 350,000 clones, roughly 87% seen once. Sequenced input: PBMCs or T cells enriched from blood (not recorded which). The receptors derive from a woman between 25 and 40 years old who had recovered from COVID-19.

As regards this clone: The sample holds other DNA sequences that translate to the same CDR3. V usage is TRBV12-3 or TRBV12-4 and J usage is TRBJ1-1; no clear D. The V gene lost 2 bases and the J gene lost 4 bases, with 8 bases spanning the gap. The CDR3 totals 13 residues. CDR3 in DNA: TGTGCCAGCAGTTTAAGCGGCGGCACTGAAGCTTTCTTT. Translating gives CASSLSGGTEAFF.

CDR3 sequence: CATSGEQGANTGELFF. The CDR3 nucleotides read TGTGCCACCAGTGGGGAGCAGGGGGCGAACACCGGGGAGCTGTTTTTT. This chain connects TRBV24-1 to TRBJ2-2, with TRBD1 identical over 7 bases. Germline V gene lookup returns CDR1 KGHDR and CDR2 SFDVKD. Trimming at V came to 5 bases and at J to 0 bases, leaving 5 bases not matched to a gene. The CDR3 is made up of 16 amino acids.

This sequence joins TRBV3-1 (or the pseudogene TRBV3-2) and TRBJ2-5; 10 nucleotides agree with TRBD1. V lost 3 bases, J lost 5 bases, and 9 bases stayed unmatched. The CDR3 consists of 16 residues. Germline CDR1 is LGHDT and CDR2 is YNNKEL (reference sequence). CDR3 residues: CASSQVPGQGLETQYF. Written as DNA, the CDR3 is TGTGCCAGCAGCCAGGTTCCGGGACAGGGGTTGGAGACCCAGTACTTC.

This clone came up once. The chain carries TRBV5-6 and TRBJ2-7; tentatively, D is TRBD2 (5 bases). V lost 4 bases and J lost 2, with 10 bases in between. Germline assignment: CDR1 SGHDT and CDR2 YYEEEE. The CDR3 runs 13 residues. This CDR3 reads CASSPTGAYEQYF. CDR3 nucleotide sequence: TGTGCCAGCAGCCCGACCGGGGCCTACGAGCAGTACTTC.

The rearrangement joins TRBV19 to TRBJ1-1; D unclear. Trimming cost V 2 bases and J 6 bases, with 7 bases left between them. CDR1 and CDR2 from the germline V gene are LNHDA and SQIVND (reference sequence). This CDR3 is 12 amino acids long. The CDR3 spells CASSIPRAEAFF. The CDR3 DNA reads as TGTGCCAGTAGTATACCACGGGCTGAAGCTTTCTTT.

The chain recombines TRBV19 with TRBJ1-4, with D possibly matching TRBD1 (5 bases). The length of the CDR3 is 15 residues. Germline lookup yields CDR1 LNHDA and CDR2 SQIVND (reference sequence). V was shortened by 8 bases and J by 0 bases, with 13 bases between the two germline ends. DNA of the CDR3: TGTGCCAGTTCGATACAGGCTGCAACTAATGAAAAACTGTTTTTT. Protein sequence: CASSIQAATNEKLFF.

In DNA form, the CDR3 reads TGCGCCAGCAGCCAACTTCAGCAGGGTCAAGTGGACGGAGCTTTCTTT. It yields the protein CASSQLQQGQVDGAFF. J is TRBJ1-1 and V is TRBV5-1, with D perhaps TRBD1 (5 bases). The germline CDR1 and CDR2 sequences are SGHRS and YFSETQ. The CDR3 runs 16 residues. The V gene lost 4 bases and the J gene lost 10 bases, with 26 bases spanning the gap.

The chain has TRBV6-1 and TRBJ2-7, with 10 bases identical to TRBD1. CDR3 size: 15 residues. V was pared by 3 bases and J by 5 bases, with 7 bases of the junction left unmatched. The germline CDR1 and CDR2 sequences are MNHNS and SASEGT. The CDR3 nucleotides read TGTGCCAGCAGTGAGGAAAGGGACAGGGGTCACGAGCAGTACTTC. Translated: CASSEERDRGHEQYF.

V gene TRBV4-1 combines with J gene TRBJ1-3; 12 bases align to TRBD1. The CDR3 runs 17 residues. Per the germline V gene, CDR1 is MGHRA and CDR2 is YSYEKL. V dropped 1 base and J dropped 2; count of bases not matched to a gene: 3. DNA of the CDR3: TGCGCCAGCAGCCAAGGGGACAGGGGGCAAACTGGAAACACCATATATTTT. Translating it yields CASSQGDRGQTGNTIYF.

The rearrangement uses TRBV19 and TRBJ2-7, with 7 bases aligning to TRBD2. V gave up 5 bases and J gave up 1 base; unmatched junction bases: 11. The germline CDR1 and CDR2 sequences are LNHDA and SQIVND (reference sequence). The CDR3 contains 16 residues. CDR3 in DNA: TGTGCCAGTAGTGACCGGGGCATCGGGGGGTCCTACGAGCAGTACTTC. This sequence encodes CASSDRGIGGSYEQYF.

The rearrangement uses TRBV5-1 and TRBJ2-3; TRBD2 matches at 9 bases. The CDR3 is made up of 14 amino acids. The V and J ends lost 6 bases and 4 bases, in that order; junction bases with no gene match: 6. Germline CDR1 reads SGHRS; CDR2 reads YFSETQ. This CDR3 is CASKGVAGADTQYF. DNA of the CDR3: TGCGCCAGCAAAGGAGTAGCGGGGGCAGATACGCAGTATTTT.

The chain is built from TRBV19 and TRBJ1-2; D ambiguous. V dropped 4 bases and J dropped 8 bases, with 20 bases sitting between them. CDR3 length: 15 residues. Germline V gene data show CDR1 as LNHDA and CDR2 as SQIVND (reference sequence). CDR3 amino acids: CASSTLPGLAAGYTF. The CDR3 DNA follows: TGTGCCAGTAGTACTCTCCCGGGATTGGCGGCCGGCTACACCTTC.

The chain links TRBV30 to TRBJ1-2; D is possibly TRBD1 (6 bases). Germline V gene data show CDR1 as GTSNPN and CDR2 as SVGIG (reference sequence). Trimming stripped 5 bases from V and 0 bases from J, with 10 bases between. CDR3 size: 13 residues. The CDR3 region has the DNA TGTGCCTGGGCCGAGGGGGCTAACTATGGCTACACCTTC. Its translation: CAWAEGANYGYTF. The entire variable domain, with the rest obtained from reference TRBV30 and TRBJ1-2, is as follows: SQTIHQWPATLVQPVGSPLSLECTVEGTSNPNLYWYRQAAGRGLQLLFYSVGIGQISSEVPQNLSASRPQDRQFILSSKKLLLSDSGFYLCAWAEGANYGYTFGSGTRLTVV.

The chain links TRBV5-1 to TRBJ2-2; 9 positions agree with TRBD1. This CDR3 is built from 19 residues. Germline lookup yields CDR1 SGHRS and CDR2 YFSETQ. J was trimmed by 1 base and V by 2 bases; bases with no gene match: 12. CDR3 bases: TGCGCCAGCAGCTTTTCACACACCGGGACAGGGAAGAACACCGGGGAGCTGTTTTTT. The encoded protein is CASSFSHTGTGKNTGELFF.

CDR3 region: CASSLQASSSYNEQFF. The CDR3 region has the DNA TGTGCCAGCAGCTTACAAGCGTCAAGCTCCTACAATGAGCAGTTCTTC. This rearrangement joins TRBV7-2 to TRBJ2-1; no clear D. Per germline, CDR1 SGHTA and CDR2 FQGNSA. Trimming cost V 2 bases and J 0 bases, with 11 bases left between them. The CDR3 runs to 16 residues.

The rearrangement uses TRBV2 and TRBJ2-1, with D possibly matching TRBD2 (6 bases). V lost 7 bases and J 0 bases, leaving 13 bases between the germline ends. Germline V lookup: CDR1 SNHLY, CDR2 FYNNEI. The CDR3 contains 15 residues. DNA for the CDR3: TGTGCCAGCACTACGGACTACAGCTCCTACAATGAGCAGTTCTTC. Its protein product is CASTTDYSSYNEQFF.

The V call is TRBV24-1, the J call TRBJ2-2, with D perhaps matching TRBD2 (7 bases). The CDR3 is made up of 14 amino acids. The germline V and J ends were trimmed by 9 bases and 0 bases, with 10 bases remaining between them. The V gene's germline CDR1 is KGHDR and CDR2 SFDVKD. For the CDR3, the DNA is TGTGCCACCGGGGGGGGCGCGAACACCGGGGAGCTGTTTTTT. Amino acid sequence: CATGGGANTGELFF.

J is TRBJ2-3 and V is TRBV19, with D perhaps matching TRBD1 (5 bases). Germline V gene sequence: CDR1 LNHDA, CDR2 SQIVND (reference sequence). The CDR3 consists of 15 residues. With 3 bases removed from V and 0 bases from J, the gap between germline ends came to 10 bases. The CDR3 spells CASSIRAASTDTQYF. CDR3 nucleotide sequence: TGTGCCAGTAGTATCAGGGCAGCTAGCACAGATACGCAGTATTTT. Looking up the rest from reference TRBV19 and TRBJ2-3 gives the full variable domain: DGGITQSPKYLFRKEGQNVTLSCEQNLNHDAMYWYRQDPGQGLRLIYYSQIVNDFQKGDIAEGYSVSREKKESFPLTVTSAQKNPTAFYLCASSIRAASTDTQYFGPGTRLTVL.

This clone appeared a few times. This sequence joins TRBV27 and TRBJ1-1, with 8 bases lining up with TRBD1. The CDR3 is 16 residues long. The J segment lost 6 bases and the V segment lost 0 bases, leaving 9 bases of the junction unmatched. Germline loops: CDR1 MNHEY, CDR2 SMNVEV (reference sequence). The CDR3 reads CASSLSYTDRAPEAFF. The CDR3, as DNA: TGTGCCAGCAGTTTATCCTACACGGACAGGGCCCCTGAAGCTTTCTTT.

This clone showed up just once. CDR3 sequence: CASRKGGTDYGYTF. CDR3 nucleotide sequence: TGTGCCAGTAGAAAAGGGGGCACGGACTATGGCTACACCTTC. The V gene is TRBV19, the J gene TRBJ1-2, with 7 bases that match TRBD1. The trim removed 6 bases at V and 3 bases at J, leaving 7 bases unmatched. CDR1 and CDR2 from the germline V gene are LNHDA and SQIVND (reference sequence). CDR3 size: 14 residues.

The V gene is TRBV10-3, the J gene TRBJ1-6, with D possibly TRBD1 on 6 matching bases. Per germline, CDR1 ENHRY and CDR2 SYGVKD. Trimming took off 6 bases at V and 8 bases at J, with 20 bases between the two ends. This CDR3 is built from 16 residues. CDR3 DNA sequence: TGTGCCATCAGGAACACCCAGGGGCGGGGGGATTCACCCCTCCACTTT. Amino acids: CAIRNTQGRGDSPLHF.

CDR3 region: CASSEPSSTGNTIYF. The CDR3 DNA reads TGTGCCAGCAGTGAACCCAGTTCCACTGGAAACACCATATATTTT. The V gene is TRBV2, the J gene TRBJ1-3; the D is unclear. The CDR3 length is 15 residues. The V gene lost 2 bases and the J gene lost 2 bases, with 10 bases spanning the gap. Germline CDR1 SNHLY, CDR2 FYNNEI.

V usage is TRBV11-2 and J usage is TRBJ2-7; the D gene is possibly TRBD1 (6 bases). This CDR3 is built from 13 residues. Germline lookup yields CDR1 SGHAT and CDR2 FQNNGV. V was trimmed by 3 bases and J by 3 bases, leaving 9 bases between them. CDR3 DNA: TGTGCCAGCAGCTTCGGGACATACTACGAGCAGTACTTC. It encodes CASSFGTYYEQYF.

This clone has just one count. V and J are TRBV5-4 and TRBJ2-7, with 10 nucleotides matching TRBD2. The CDR3 totals 16 residues. V trimming: 1 base; J trimming: 2 bases; junction bases outside the gene matches: 6. Germline CDR1 SGHNT, CDR2 YYREEE (reference sequence). The CDR3, as DNA: TGTGCCAGCAGCTTGCTAGCGGGGGACCACGCCTACGAGCAGTACTTC. This codes for CASSLLAGDHAYEQYF.

This sequence joins TRBV5-6 and TRBJ2-5; the match to TRBD2 covers 14 bases. J lost 2 bases, V lost 2 bases, and 5 bases had no gene match. The germline V gene has CDR1 SGHDT and CDR2 YYEEEE. The CDR3 is 17 residues long. CDR3 sequence reads: CASSFIGTSGGQETQYF. The CDR3 DNA follows: TGTGCCAGCAGCTTTATAGGGACTAGCGGGGGACAAGAGACCCAGTACTTC.

V usage is TRBV3-1 (or the pseudogene TRBV3-2) and J usage is TRBJ2-7; no reliable D call. This CDR3 spans 14 amino acids. Trimming stripped 3 bases from V and 3 bases from J, with 12 bases between. Germline V gene data show CDR1 as LGHDT and CDR2 as YNNKEL (reference sequence). The CDR3 coding sequence is TGTGCCAGCAGCCAGCTCTCAGGAAGCTACGAGCAGTACTTC. This encodes CASSQLSGSYEQYF.

Concerning this clone itself: Different DNA sequences within this sample yield the same CDR3. CDR3 loop: CASRQGGYGYTF. The CDR3 nucleotides are TGTGCCAGTAGACAGGGGGGCTATGGCTACACCTTC. V is TRBV2 and J is TRBJ1-2; TRBD1 matches at 9 bases. Unmatched junction bases numbered 3, after V lost 9 bases and J lost 4 bases. The CDR3 runs to 12 residues. Per germline, CDR1 SNHLY and CDR2 FYNNEI.

The chain employs TRBV6-5 and TRBJ1-3; weak D call: TRBD1 (5 bases). Between the trimmed V and J ends, which lost 10 bases and 4 bases, there was a span of 20 bases. CDR3 size: 15 residues. From germline, CDR1 is MNHEY and CDR2 SVGAGI. The CDR3 is CATGGDVLQGNTIYF. The CDR3 DNA reads as TGTGCCACGGGGGGGGACGTTCTGCAAGGAAACACCATATATTTT.

The chain couples TRBV3-1 (or the pseudogene TRBV3-2) to TRBJ1-5; 10 bases fit TRBD1. CDR1 and CDR2 from the germline V gene are LGHDT and YNNKEL (reference sequence). The V segment lost 5 bases and the J segment 0 bases; nucleotides outside the gene matches: 4. The CDR3 has 16 amino acids. CDR3: CASSSTGGHSNQPQHF. CDR3 DNA: TGTGCCAGCAGCTCGACAGGGGGCCATAGCAATCAGCCCCAGCATTTT.

Here the CDR3 DNA reads TGTGCCACAAGTGGCGGGGACTCCTACAATGAGCAGTTCTTC. It encodes CATSGGDSYNEQFF. The chain links TRBV10-3 to TRBJ2-1; a weak D match, TRBD2 (6 bases). V was cut by 10 bases and J by 0 bases, with 13 bases left in between. There are 14 residues in the CDR3. CDR1 is ENHRY, CDR2 SYGVKD, per germline.